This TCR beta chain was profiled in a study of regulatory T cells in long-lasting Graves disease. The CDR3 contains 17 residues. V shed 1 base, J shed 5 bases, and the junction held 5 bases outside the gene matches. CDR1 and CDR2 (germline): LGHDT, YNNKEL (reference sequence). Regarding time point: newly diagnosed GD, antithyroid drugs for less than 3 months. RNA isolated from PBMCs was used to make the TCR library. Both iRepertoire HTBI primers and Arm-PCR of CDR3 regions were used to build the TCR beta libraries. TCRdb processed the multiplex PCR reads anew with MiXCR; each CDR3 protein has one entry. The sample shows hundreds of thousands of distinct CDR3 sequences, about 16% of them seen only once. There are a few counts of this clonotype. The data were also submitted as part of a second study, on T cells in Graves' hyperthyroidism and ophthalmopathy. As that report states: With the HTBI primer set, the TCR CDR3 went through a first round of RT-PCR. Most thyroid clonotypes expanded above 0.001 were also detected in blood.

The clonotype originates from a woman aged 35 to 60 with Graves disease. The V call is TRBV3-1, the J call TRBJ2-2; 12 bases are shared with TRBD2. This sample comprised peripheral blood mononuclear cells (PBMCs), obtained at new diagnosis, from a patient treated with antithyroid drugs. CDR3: CASSQVGGLAGTGELFF. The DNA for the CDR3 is TGTGCCAGCAGCCAAGTTGGAGGACTAGCGGGGACCGGGGAGCTGTTTTTT.